This T cell receptor (beta chain) was sequenced for a study of low-dose radiotherapy and immunotherapy resistance in tumors. On the study more broadly: A total of 6.5 Gy was given to Cohort 1 as 0.5 Gy per fraction every 2 weeks. The drug cyclophosphamide was given into a vein at 200 mg/m2 every two weeks, one day before radiation and immunotherapy.

Time point meaning: after trial treatment. The treatment denotes: LDRT plus nivolumab, ipilimumab, low-dose cyclophosphamide and aspirin (RACIN trial). All eligible patients presented with advanced solid tumors that contained no tumor-infiltrating lymphocytes. First-strand cDNA used TRAV- and TRBV-specific primers, covering alpha and beta chains. Using a constant-region primer together with a V-primer adapter, TCRs were subjected to 20 to 25 PCR cycles of amplification. The mRNA which had been isolated was amplified by in vitro transcription. TCRdb processed the reads anew with MiXCR; each CDR3 protein has one entry. The sample yields about 97,000 distinct CDR3 sequences, 20% seen once. This clonotype was counted many times. V lost 3 bases and J lost 6, with 9 bases in between. This CDR3 is built from 13 residues. Per germline, CDR1 MNHEY and CDR2 SVGEGT.

V is TRBV6-2 or TRBV6-3 and J is TRBJ1-5; unclear D gene. This TCR derives from a male donor with prostate cancer. The sample in question was PBMCs, obtained after low-dose radiotherapy plus immunotherapy. CDR3 sequence reads: CASSYVGIQPQHF. DNA of the CDR3: TGTGCCAGCAGTTATGTGGGGATTCAGCCCCAGCATTTT.